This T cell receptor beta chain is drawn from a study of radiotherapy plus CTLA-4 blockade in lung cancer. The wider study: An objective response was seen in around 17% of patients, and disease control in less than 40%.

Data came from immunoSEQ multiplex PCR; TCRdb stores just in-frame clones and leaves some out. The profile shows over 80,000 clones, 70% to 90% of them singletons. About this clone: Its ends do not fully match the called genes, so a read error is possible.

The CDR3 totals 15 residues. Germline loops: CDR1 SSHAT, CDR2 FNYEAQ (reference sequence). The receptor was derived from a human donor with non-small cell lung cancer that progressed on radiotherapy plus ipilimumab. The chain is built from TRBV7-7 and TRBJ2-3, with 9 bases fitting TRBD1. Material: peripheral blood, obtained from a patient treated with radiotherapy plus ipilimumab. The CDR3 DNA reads TGTGCTAGCAGCTTAGGGACAGGGCACACAGATACGCAGTATTTT. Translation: CASSLGTGHTDTQYF.